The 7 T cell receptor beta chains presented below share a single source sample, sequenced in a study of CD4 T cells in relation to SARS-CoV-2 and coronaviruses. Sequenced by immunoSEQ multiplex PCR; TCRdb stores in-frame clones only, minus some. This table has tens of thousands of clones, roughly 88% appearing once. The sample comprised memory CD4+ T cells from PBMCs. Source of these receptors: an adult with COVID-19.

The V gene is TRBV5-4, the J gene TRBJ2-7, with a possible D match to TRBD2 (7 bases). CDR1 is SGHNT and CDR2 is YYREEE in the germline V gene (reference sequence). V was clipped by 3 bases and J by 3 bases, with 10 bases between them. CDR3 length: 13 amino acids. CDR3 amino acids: CASSWRGLYEQYF. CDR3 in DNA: TGTGCCAGCAGCTGGCGGGGGCTCTACGAGCAGTACTTC.

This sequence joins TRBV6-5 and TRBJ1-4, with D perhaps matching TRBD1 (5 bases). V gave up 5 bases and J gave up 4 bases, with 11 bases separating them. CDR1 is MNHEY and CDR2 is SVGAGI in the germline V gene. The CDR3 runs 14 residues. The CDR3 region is CASSPGRYNEKLFF. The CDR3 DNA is TGTGCCAGCAGTCCGGGACGGTATAATGAAAAACTGTTTTTT.

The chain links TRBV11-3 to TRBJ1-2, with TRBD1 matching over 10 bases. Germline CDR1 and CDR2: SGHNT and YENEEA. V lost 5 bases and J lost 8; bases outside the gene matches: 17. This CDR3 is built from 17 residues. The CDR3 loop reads CASSRGHGTGDLSGYTF. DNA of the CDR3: TGTGCCAGCAGCCGTGGTCACGGGACAGGGGATTTAAGCGGCTACACCTTC.

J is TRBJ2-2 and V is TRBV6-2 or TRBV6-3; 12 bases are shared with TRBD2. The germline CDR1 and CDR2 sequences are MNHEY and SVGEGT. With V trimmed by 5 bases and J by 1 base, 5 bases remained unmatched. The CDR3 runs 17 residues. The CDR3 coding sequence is TGTGCCAGCAGTCACGGACTAGCGGGGAGGAACACCGGGGAGCTGTTTTTT. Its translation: CASSHGLAGRNTGELFF.

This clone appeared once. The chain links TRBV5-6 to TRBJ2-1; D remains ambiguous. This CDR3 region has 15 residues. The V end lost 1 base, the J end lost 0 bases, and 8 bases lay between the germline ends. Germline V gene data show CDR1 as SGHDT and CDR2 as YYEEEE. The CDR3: CASSLMASSYNEQFF. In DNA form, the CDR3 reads TGTGCCAGCAGCTTGATGGCGAGCTCCTACAATGAGCAGTTCTTC.

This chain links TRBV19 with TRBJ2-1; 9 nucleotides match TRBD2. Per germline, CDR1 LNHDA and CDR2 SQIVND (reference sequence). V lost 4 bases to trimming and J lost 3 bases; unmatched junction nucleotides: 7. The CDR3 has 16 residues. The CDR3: CASSTRGSGGYNEQFF. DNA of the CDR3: TGTGCCAGTAGTACCCGGGGTAGCGGGGGCTACAATGAGCAGTTCTTC.

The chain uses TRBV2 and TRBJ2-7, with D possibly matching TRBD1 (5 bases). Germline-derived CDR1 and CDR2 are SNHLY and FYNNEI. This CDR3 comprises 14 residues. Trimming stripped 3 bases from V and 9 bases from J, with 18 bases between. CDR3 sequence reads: CASSEQGSPSGQYF. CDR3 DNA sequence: TGTGCCAGCAGTGAGCAGGGATCACCAAGTGGGCAGTACTTC.